These 2 T cell receptor beta chains share one sample of origin, sequenced in a study of early T cells in non-severe SARS-CoV-2 infection. TCRdb processed the 5' RACE reads anew with MiXCR; each CDR3 protein has one entry. The table lists tens of thousands of distinct CDR3 sequences, about a tenth of them singletons. The sample was whole blood, taken at baseline. The receptors were gathered from an adult who was a healthcare worker with PCR-confirmed SARS-CoV-2 infection or an uninfected control (not recorded which).

This clonotype was counted ten times or more. J is TRBJ1-1 and V is TRBV7-9, with 8 positions matching TRBD1. The V gene's germline CDR1 is SEHNR and CDR2 FQNEAQ (reference sequence). J lost 1 base, V lost 5 bases, and 9 bases had no gene match. This CDR3 spans 16 amino acids. CDR3 nucleotides: TGTGCCAGCAGCCCTCCGACAGGGGCAAAGAACACTGAAGCTTTCTTT. It translates to CASSPPTGAKNTEAFF.

This clonotype was observed a handful of times. This rearrangement joins TRBV20-1 to TRBJ2-7; 11 bases match TRBD2. The ends lost 6 bases at V and 3 bases at J; junction bases unmatched: 4. This CDR3 region has 13 residues. Germline V CDR1 and CDR2: DFQATT, SNEGSKA (reference sequence). The CDR3 DNA follows: TGCAGTGCAAAGGGACTAGCGGACTACGAGCAGTACTTC. This gives the protein CSAKGLADYEQYF.